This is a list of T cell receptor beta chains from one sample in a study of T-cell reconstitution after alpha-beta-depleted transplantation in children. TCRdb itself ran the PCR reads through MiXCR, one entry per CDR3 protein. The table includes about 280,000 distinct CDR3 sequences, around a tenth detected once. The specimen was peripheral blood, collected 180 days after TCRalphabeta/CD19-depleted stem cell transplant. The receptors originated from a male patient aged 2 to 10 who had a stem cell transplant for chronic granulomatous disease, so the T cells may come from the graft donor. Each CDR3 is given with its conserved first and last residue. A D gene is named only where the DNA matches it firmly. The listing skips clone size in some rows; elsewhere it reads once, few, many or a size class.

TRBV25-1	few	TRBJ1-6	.	CASSELGREGPLHF	TGTGCCAGCAGTGAATTAGGAAGGGAGGGACCCCTCCACTTT
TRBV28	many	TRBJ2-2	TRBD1	CASRWGQGAGELFF	TGTGCCAGCAGATGGGGACAGGGGGCCGGGGAGCTGTTTTTT
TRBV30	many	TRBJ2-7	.	CAWSSGTWASYEQYF	TGTGCCTGGAGTTCCGGGACATGGGCTTCCTACGAGCAGTACTTC
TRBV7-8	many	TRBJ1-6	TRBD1	CASSLARDSYNSPLHF	TGTGCCAGCAGCTTAGCCCGGGACAGTTATAATTCACCCCTCCACTTT
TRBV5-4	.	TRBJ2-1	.	CASSFTGYNNEQFF	TGTGCCAGCAGCTTCACAGGGTATAACAATGAGCAGTTCTTC
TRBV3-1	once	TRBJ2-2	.	CASSQDATFTGELFF	TGTGCCAGCAGCCAAGATGCGACTTTTACCGGGGAGTTGTTTTTT
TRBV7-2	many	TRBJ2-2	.	CASRTSVSGELFF	TGTGCCAGCAGAACTAGTGTATCCGGGGAGCTGTTTTTT
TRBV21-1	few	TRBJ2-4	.	CASSKVLSAEWALAKNIQYF	TGTGCCAGCAGCAAGGTTCTCAGCGCAGAATGGGCTTTGGCCAAAAACATTCAGTACTTC
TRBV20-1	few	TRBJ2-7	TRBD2	CSARRLAGSSYEQYF	TGCAGTGCTAGAAGACTAGCGGGTAGCTCCTACGAGCAGTACTTC
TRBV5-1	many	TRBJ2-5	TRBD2	CASSSSGKSQETQYF	TGCGCCAGCAGCTCAAGCGGGAAGTCACAAGAGACCCAGTACTTC
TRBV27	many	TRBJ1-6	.	CASSPLGPNSPLHF	TGTGCCAGCAGTCCTCTTGGACCTAATTCACCCCTCCACTTT
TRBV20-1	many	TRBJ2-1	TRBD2	CSASGPSGGNEQFF	TGCAGTGCTAGTGGGCCTAGCGGGGGGAATGAGCAGTTCTTC
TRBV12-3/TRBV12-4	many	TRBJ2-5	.	CASSFSGIQETQYF	TGTGCCAGCAGTTTCTCGGGGATTCAAGAGACCCAGTACTTC
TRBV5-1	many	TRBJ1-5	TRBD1	CASSWTYRGQSSNQPQHF	TGCGCCAGCAGCTGGACATACAGGGGGCAAAGCAGTAATCAGCCCCAGCATTTT
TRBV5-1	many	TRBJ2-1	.	CASTPGRTDAPSSYNEQFF	TGCGCCAGCACCCCGGGGAGGACAGATGCACCTAGCTCCTACAATGAGCAGTTCTTC
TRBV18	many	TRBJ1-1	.	CASSPAVNTEAFF	TGTGCCAGCTCACCGGCAGTGAACACTGAAGCTTTCTTT
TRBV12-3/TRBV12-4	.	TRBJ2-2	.	CASSLDAGELFF	TGTGCCAGCAGTTTAGACGCCGGGGAGCTGTTTTTT
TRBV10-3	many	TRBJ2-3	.	CAIKSQVTDTQYF	TGTGCCATCAAATCGCAGGTCACAGATACGCAGTATTTT
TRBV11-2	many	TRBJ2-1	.	CASSQGPGLLSEQFF	TGTGCCAGCAGCCAGGGACCGGGACTCCTTTCGGAGCAGTTCTTC
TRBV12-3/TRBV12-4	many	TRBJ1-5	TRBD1	CASGDRVDQPQHF	TGTGCCAGCGGAGACAGGGTCGATCAGCCCCAGCATTTT
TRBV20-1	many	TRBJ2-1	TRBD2	CSARTPGTSSYNEQFF	TGCAGTGCTAGAACCCCCGGGACTAGTTCGTACAATGAGCAGTTCTTC
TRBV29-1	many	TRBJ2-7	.	CSALRYHEQYF	TGCAGCGCCCTGAGGTACCACGAGCAGTACTTC
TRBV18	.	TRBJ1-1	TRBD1	CASSLATIQGGKTEAFF	TGTGCCAGCTCCCTAGCGACAATACAGGGGGGTAAGACTGAAGCTTTCTTT
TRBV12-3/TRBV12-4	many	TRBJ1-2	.	CASSLALLMASAHGYTF	TGTGCCAGCAGTTTAGCATTATTAATGGCTTCCGCCCATGGCTACACCTTC